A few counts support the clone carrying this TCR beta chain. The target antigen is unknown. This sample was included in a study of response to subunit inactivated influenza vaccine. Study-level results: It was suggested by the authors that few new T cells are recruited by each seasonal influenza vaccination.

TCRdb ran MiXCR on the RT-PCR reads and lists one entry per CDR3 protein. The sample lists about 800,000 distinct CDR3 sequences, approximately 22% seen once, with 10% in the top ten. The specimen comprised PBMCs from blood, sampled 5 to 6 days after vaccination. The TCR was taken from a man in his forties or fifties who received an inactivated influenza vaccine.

The CDR3 protein is CASSWRPTEKQFF. CDR3 DNA: TGTGCCAGCAGCTGGCGCCCGACAGAGAAGCAGTTCTTC. This chain uses TRBV7-2 with TRBJ2-1; tentative D call: TRBD1 (5 bases). The CDR3 runs 13 residues. Germline-derived CDR1 and CDR2 are SGHTA and FQGNSA. Trimming stripped 4 bases from V and 11 bases from J, with 15 bases between.